This T cell receptor beta chain appears in the sequencing data of a study of cytomegalovirus exposure and HLA in healthy donors. This clone was recorded a few times. The antigen is not known. Broader study findings: The study put some 150 TCR beta chains on its list as cytomegalovirus-associated.

Amplification used 60 Vbeta primers and 13 Jbeta primers. Measured with immunoSEQ multiplex PCR; TCRdb has only the in-frame clones, and not every one. The table shows some 200,000 clones, with 60% to 85% occurring only once. CDR1 and CDR2 from the germline V gene are MGHRA and YSYEKL. The CDR3 consists of 17 residues. After removal of 4 bases from V and 1 base from J, the junction contained 6 bases not matched to a gene. The chain uses TRBV4-1 and TRBJ2-1, with TRBD2 identical over 11 bases. The sample was PBMCs. The TCR sequence derives from a man aged 35 to 55 in good health and CMV-seronegative. The CDR3 reads CASSRQGLAVSYNEQFF. The CDR3 DNA reads as TGCGCCAGCAGCCGCCAGGGACTAGCGGTATCCTACAATGAGCAGTTCTTC.